This TCR beta chain was sequenced for a study of response to subunit inactivated influenza vaccine. The CDR3 totals 16 residues. Trimming took 3 bases from V and 4 from J; bases not matched to a gene: 10. Germline loops: CDR1 SQVTM, CDR2 ANQGSEA. A remark on this clonotype: Its target is not known.

Study outcomes and limitations: It was the authors' suggestion that each seasonal influenza vaccination recruits few new T cells.

TCRdb used MiXCR to reprocess the RT-PCR reads, holding one entry per CDR3 protein. The sample yields 550,000 to 650,000 distinct CDR3 sequences, roughly 12% seen once. This specimen consisted of PBMCs from blood, obtained on the day of vaccination. The chain couples TRBV29-1 to TRBJ2-3, with 10 bases aligning to TRBD2. The source of this sequence is a man over 45 who received an inactivated influenza vaccine. DNA for the CDR3: TGCAGCGTTGAGATAATATTAGCGGGAGGCGCAGATACGCAGTATTTT. Its translation: CSVEIILAGGADTQYF.